Sequencing of this T cell receptor beta chain was carried out in a study of T cell repertoires in cytomegalovirus infection. Study as a whole: Signatures in public TCR beta sequences pointed to both CMV infection and matching HLA type.

The CDR3 contains 16 residues. V was shortened by 5 bases and J by 2 bases, with 16 bases between the two germline ends. Germline lookup yields CDR1 SGHVS and CDR2 FNYEAQ. Study-wide points: Dominant in the ex vivo response were TCR beta clonotypes restricted by HLA-C and specific for CMV.

One entry per CDR3 protein, called by TCRdb with MiXCR from the reads. The table includes roughly 280,000 distinct CDR3 sequences, 20% to 25% detected once. As concerns this clonotype: The antigen remains unidentified.

This chain connects TRBV7-6 to TRBJ1-5; unclear D gene. The source was cultured PBMCs, collected from culture after CMV antigen stimulation. This TCR was recovered from a human donor in good health (CMV status not recorded). Some clones in this sample may be carry-over from other donors' samples. The CDR3 sequence: CASSVVEGRGNQPQHF. For the CDR3, the DNA is TGTGCCAGCAGCGTCGTGGAGGGCAGAGGCAATCAGCCCCAGCATTTT.